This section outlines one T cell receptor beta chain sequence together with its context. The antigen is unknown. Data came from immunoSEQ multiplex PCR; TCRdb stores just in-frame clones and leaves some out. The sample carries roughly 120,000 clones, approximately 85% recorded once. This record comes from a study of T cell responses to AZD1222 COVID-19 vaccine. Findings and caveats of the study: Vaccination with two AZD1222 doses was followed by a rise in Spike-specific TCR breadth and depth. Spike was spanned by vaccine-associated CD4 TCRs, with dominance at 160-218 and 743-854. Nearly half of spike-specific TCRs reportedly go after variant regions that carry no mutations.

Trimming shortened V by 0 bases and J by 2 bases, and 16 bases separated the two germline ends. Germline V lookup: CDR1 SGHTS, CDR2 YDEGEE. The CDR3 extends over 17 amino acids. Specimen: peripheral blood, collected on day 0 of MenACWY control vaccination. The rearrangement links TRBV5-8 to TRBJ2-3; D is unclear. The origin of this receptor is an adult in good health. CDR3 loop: CASSLAVIATNTDTQYF. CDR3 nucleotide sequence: TGTGCCAGCAGCTTGGCCGTAATAGCAACCAACACAGATACGCAGTATTTT.